Below are 8 T cell receptor beta chains sequenced from a single sample in a study of blood T cell repertoires in COVID-19. TCRdb's copy holds only in-frame clones and misses some; the assay was immunoSEQ multiplex PCR. The sample records about 180,000 clones, roughly 79% being singletons. What was sequenced was peripheral blood. Source of these receptors: a woman aged 65 to 85 with acute or convalescent COVID-19.

CDR3 nucleotides: TGTGCCAGCAGCTTAGATGGCAGGGGGTCGGAGGGCTACACCTTC. Translated: CASSLDGRGSEGYTF. The chain links TRBV7-9 to TRBJ1-2; 7 bases match TRBD1. The J segment lost 8 bases and the V segment lost 1 base, leaving 10 bases of the junction unmatched. Germline CDR1 SEHNR, CDR2 FQNEAQ (reference sequence). CDR3 length equals 15 residues.

The rearrangement links TRBV2 to TRBJ2-2, with D maybe TRBD2 (5 bases). This CDR3 is built from 14 residues. The V and J ends lost 4 bases and 4 bases respectively, with 10 bases between them. Germline CDR1 SNHLY, CDR2 FYNNEI. DNA for the CDR3: TGTGCCAGCAGTGGGACTCACTCCACCGGGGAGCTGTTTTTT. This codes for CASSGTHSTGELFF. The full variable domain, in which reference TRBV2 and TRBJ2-2 provide the parts outside the CDR3, is EPEVTQTPSHQVTQMGQEVILRCVPISNHLYFYWYRQILGQKVEFLVSFYNNEISEKSEIFDDQFSVERPDGSNFTLKIRSTKLEDSAMYFCASSGTHSTGELFFGEGSRLTVL.

The chain uses TRBV2 and TRBJ1-4, with no clear D. Germline CDR1 SNHLY, CDR2 FYNNEI. V was trimmed by 7 bases and J by 7 bases, leaving 13 bases between them. This CDR3 has 13 amino acids. CDR3 bases: TGTGCCAGCACCGCAGGATCCAGTGAAAAACTGTTTTTT. Its translation is CASTAGSSEKLFF. The variable domain in full, with the rest retrieved from reference TRBV2 and TRBJ1-4, is EPEVTQTPSHQVTQMGQEVILRCVPISNHLYFYWYRQILGQKVEFLVSFYNNEISEKSEIFDDQFSVERPDGSNFTLKIRSTKLEDSAMYFCASTAGSSEKLFFGSGTQLSVL.

CDR3 amino acids: CASSKVSSGQLSKEQYF. The CDR3 coding sequence is TGTGCCAGCAGCAAAGTTTCGTCGGGACAGCTTAGTAAGGAGCAGTACTTC. The chain has TRBV21-1 and TRBJ2-7; TRBD1 is the table's D call, not checked against the DNA. TRBV21-1 is an annotated pseudogene. The CDR3 length is 17 residues.

The rearrangement joins TRBV7-3 to TRBJ2-7; 8 nucleotides line up with TRBD1. The germline gives CDR1 SGHTA, CDR2 FQGTGA. After removal of 5 bases from V and 1 base from J, the junction contained 7 bases not matched to a gene. CDR3 length: 15 amino acids. The CDR3 nucleotides are TGTGCCAGCAGCCCTGGGACAGGAAATTCCTACGAGCAGTACTTC. Protein sequence: CASSPGTGNSYEQYF.

The chain carries TRBV20-1 and TRBJ2-1; 11 nucleotides line up with TRBD2. J lost 0 bases, V lost 3 bases, and 7 bases had no gene match. Germline assignment: CDR1 DFQATT and CDR2 SNEGSKA (reference sequence). The CDR3 loop spans 17 amino acids. The DNA for the CDR3 is TGCAGTGCTAGTACTAGCGGGAGCTCTTTCTCCTACAATGAGCAGTTCTTC. Translating it yields CSASTSGSSFSYNEQFF.

The J gene is TRBJ2-2, the V gene TRBV6-1; 9 bases fit TRBD1. Trimming cost V 3 bases and J 3 bases; bases outside gene matches: 5. There are 16 residues in the CDR3. Germline V gene lookup returns CDR1 MNHNS and CDR2 SASEGT. This CDR3 reads CASSDGGTGYTGELFF. The CDR3 DNA reads as TGTGCCAGCAGTGATGGCGGGACAGGGTACACCGGGGAGCTGTTTTTT.

The chain is built from TRBV5-6 and TRBJ2-2; 12 nucleotides align to TRBD2. CDR1 SGHDT and CDR2 YYEEEE come from the germline V gene. The CDR3 has 15 residues. V dropped 4 bases and J dropped 3; count of bases not matched to a gene: 1. The CDR3 DNA reads as TGTGCCAGCAGCCGACTAGCGGGAGACACCGGGGAGCTGTTTTTT. Its protein product is CASSRLAGDTGELFF.